The TCR beta chain described here comes from a study of blood T cell repertoires in COVID-19. The wider study: From the United States, Italy and Spain came samples of acute and convalescent COVID-19.

The CDR3 is made up of 17 amino acids. Germline CDR1 SGHTA, CDR2 FQGNSA. Trimming pared 1 base from V and 4 bases from J, leaving 14 bases between. The data were produced by immunoSEQ multiplex PCR, yet TCRdb's version contains in-frame clones alone and is incomplete. This table holds more than 70,000 clones, roughly 78% found once. This chain links TRBV7-2 with TRBJ2-6, with a possible D match to TRBD1 (5 bases). The sample consisted of peripheral blood. The TCR comes from a woman between 65 and 79 years old with acute or convalescent COVID-19. CDR3 amino acids: CASSLGIRVSGANVLTF. The CDR3 DNA reads TGTGCCAGCAGCTTAGGGATCAGGGTCTCCGGGGCCAACGTCCTGACTTTC.